This T cell receptor beta chain was captured by sequencing in a study of cytomegalovirus exposure and HLA in healthy donors. Study-wide results and limits: Most TCR beta V segments were productive about 87% or about 30% of the time in an earlier analysis. Presence/absence analyses rested on an assumption that sequencing depth was roughly uniform across donors.

Primers included in the PCR were 60 Vbeta and 13 Jbeta primers. Per the authors' pipeline: Unique TCR beta chains totaled 80 million to 100 million in a later count, with approximately 11 million of them shared. Libraries were prepared by immunoSEQ multiplex PCR; TCRdb keeps only in-frame clonotypes and omits some of them. D and trimming were read from the DNA, whereas the V and J calls and clone size are those reported in that table. Of some 170,000 clones listed, 75% are singletons. As to this clone: As yet, its antigen is unknown.

The sequencing input was PBMCs. The source of this sequence is a male donor in good health and CMV-seronegative.

The DNA of the CDR3 is TGCGCCAGCAGCTTGATCCAGGCCGATTACGAGCAGTACTTC. This gives the protein CASSLIQADYEQYF. This chain uses TRBV5-1 with TRBJ2-5; no definite D call. The DNA end lines up better with TRBJ2-7; the J call may be wrong. CDR3 length: 14 amino acids. Germline CDR1 reads SGHRS; CDR2 reads YFSETQ.